This T cell receptor beta chain came from a study of blood T cells in healthy people across ages. The study's findings and limits: Without sorted subsets, naive and antigen-experienced compartments could not be conclusively compared. Long-lived donors had more naive CD4+ cells and higher diversity than aged donors. Investigators viewed diversity estimates from one million T cells as underestimates, the study reported.

Sample-barcoded 5' priming and a J-beta primer mix drove a second PCR of roughly 6 to 12 cycles. TCRdb processed the 5' RACE reads anew with MiXCR; each CDR3 protein has one entry. The sample consists of more than 750,000 distinct CDR3 sequences, approximately 32% of them appearing once. Trimming left V 0 bases short and J 7 bases short, with 13 bases between. The CDR3 covers 16 residues. The germline V gene encodes CDR1 LNHNV and CDR2 YYDKDF (reference sequence). Concerning this clonotype itself: What it binds is unknown.

The data were also submitted as part of a second study, on T cells of mothers and their children. That source notes: Across the analysis, no persistent microchimeric T cell clones were detected.

Sequencing was done on a sample of blood. This TCR was sampled from a woman between 40 and 50 years old in good health. V gene TRBV15 combines with J gene TRBJ1-6; D might be TRBD1 (5 bases). The CDR3 nucleotides read TGTGCCACCAGCAGAGATCGGGGGGATAGGAATTCACCCCTCCACTTT. The encoded protein is CATSRDRGDRNSPLHF.